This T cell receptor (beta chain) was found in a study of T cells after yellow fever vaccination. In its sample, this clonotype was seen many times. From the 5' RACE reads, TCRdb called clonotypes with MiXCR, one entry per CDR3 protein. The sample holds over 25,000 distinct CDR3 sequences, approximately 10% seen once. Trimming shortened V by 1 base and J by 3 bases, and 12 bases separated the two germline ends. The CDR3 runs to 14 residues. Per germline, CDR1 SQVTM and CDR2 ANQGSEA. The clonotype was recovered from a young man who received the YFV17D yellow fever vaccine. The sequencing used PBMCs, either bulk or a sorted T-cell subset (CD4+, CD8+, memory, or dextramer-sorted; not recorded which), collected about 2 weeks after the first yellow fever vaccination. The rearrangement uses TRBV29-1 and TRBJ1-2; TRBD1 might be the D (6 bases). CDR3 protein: CSVEAAGDYYGYTF. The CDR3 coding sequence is TGCAGCGTTGAAGCGGCAGGGGATTACTATGGCTACACCTTC. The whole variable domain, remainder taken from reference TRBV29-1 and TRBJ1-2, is SAVISQKPSRDICQRGTSLTIQCQVDSQVTMMFWYRQQPGQSLTLIATANQGSEATYESGFVIDKFPISRPNLTFSTLTVSNMSPEDSSIYLCSVEAAGDYYGYTFGSGTRLTVV.